This TCR beta chain was recovered during a study of radiation and T cells in renal cell carcinoma. Across the whole study: Nephrectomy followed 15 Gy stereotactic body radiation by 4 weeks.

Produced via immunoSEQ multiplex PCR; TCRdb's table is partial and in-frame only. The sample shows 150,000 or so clones, around nine tenths of them seen only once. Documented time point: baseline pretreatment blood. Treatment here: 15 Gy SBRT to primary tumor, nephrectomy 4 weeks later. This renal cell carcinoma was of the clear cell type. Germline V gives CDR1 LNHDA, CDR2 SQIVND (reference sequence). Trimming took off 9 bases at V and 2 bases at J, with 17 bases between the two ends. CDR3 length: 15 residues. Remarks on this clone: Its antigen is still unknown.

General study findings and limits: Pretreatment tumor biopsies were lacking, so baseline clonotypes are unknown. In blood, top tumor clones expanded by 2 weeks, shrinking by 4.

Here the sequenced sample was blood, taken from a patient whose treatment included radiotherapy and nephrectomy. The receptor was derived from a woman aged 50 to 60 with renal cell carcinoma. This sequence joins TRBV19 and TRBJ1-5; TRBD1 is a possible D gene (6 bases). The CDR3 bases are TGTGCCAGCAGGGGCAGGGACGGAGGCAATCAGCCCCAGCATTTT. Amino acids: CASRGRDGGNQPQHF.